This T cell receptor (beta chain) emerged from a study of blood T cells in healthy people across ages. Study-wide findings and caveats: The study regarded diversity estimates from one million T cells as underestimates. What prevented conclusive comparison of naive and antigen-experienced cells was that PBMCs were unsorted.

Alongside a J-beta primer mix, a sample-barcoded 5' primer served in a second PCR lasting roughly 7 to 12 cycles. Carrying 12 random nucleotides, a template-switch adaptor labeled each individual cDNA molecule. One entry per CDR3 protein results from TCRdb running MiXCR on the 5' RACE reads. The sample contains almost 800,000 distinct CDR3 sequences, roughly 64% of which appear only once. In regard to this clonotype: Its antigen is undetermined.

CDR1 is SQVTM, CDR2 ANQGSEA, per germline. This CDR3 has 13 amino acids. Trimming removed 4 bases from V and 6 bases from J, with 13 bases in between. The specimen sequenced was blood. The chain is built from TRBV29-1 and TRBJ2-1; no definite D call. This TCR derives from a man in his thirties or forties in good health. The CDR3 sequence: CSVGLRASNEQFF. The CDR3 DNA reads as TGCAGCGTTGGTCTAAGGGCAAGCAATGAGCAGTTCTTC.